One and the same sample provided the 24 T cell receptor beta chains below, sequenced in a study of T-cell reconstitution after alpha-beta-depleted transplantation in children (dated by TCRdb to the mid-2010s). Library generation was performed with PCR. This sample was sequenced with an Illumina HiSeq 2500. TCR libraries were prepared with molecular barcoding, using unique molecular identifiers to normalize TCRbeta repertoire quantification. Using fastp trimming at Q25 and MiXCR clonotype assembly, TCRdb reanalyzed the public sequencing data and kept in-frame beta chains. Each CDR3 protein appears once, grouped with its most common genes and DNA. Recorded for this sample are 600,000 to 800,000 distinct CDR3 sequences; less than 15% of them occurred a single time. Of the sample, approximately 0.8% is held by the ten largest clones. According to the study, the label for this sample's treatment or condition signals: allogeneic hematopoietic cell transplantation with graft depleted of TCRalphabeta T cells and CD19 B cells.

The sequencing used PBMCs, collected before TCRalphabeta/CD19-depleted stem cell transplant. All receptors come from a girl aged 2-10 years with congenital amegakaryocytic thrombocytopenia, due to receive a stem cell transplant.

This clonotype was found many times. This rearrangement joins TRBV29-1 to TRBJ1-1, with TRBD1 matching over 7 bases. The CDR3 loop spans 14 amino acids. V shed 6 bases and J 3 bases; nucleotides not matched to a gene: 10. Germline lookup yields CDR1 SQVTM and CDR2 ANQGSEA. The CDR3 DNA reads TGCAGCGTCGACGGGACAGAGGGGGACACTGAAGCTTTCTTT. Its translation: CSVDGTEGDTEAFF.

The chain has TRBV20-1 and TRBJ2-4, with TRBD2 identical over 9 bases. V shed 6 bases and J 5 bases; nucleotides not matched to a gene: 14. CDR1 and CDR2 from the germline V gene are DFQATT and SNEGSKA (reference sequence). The CDR3 length is 16 residues. The CDR3 DNA reads as TGCAGTGCCCCGCCGGGCGGGAGGGGACCGGAAAACATTCAGTACTTC. Its protein product is CSAPPGGRGPENIQYF.

This clonotype occurred many times. V is TRBV12-3 or TRBV12-4 and J is TRBJ2-7; D is unclear. V lost 0 bases and J 3 bases, leaving 15 bases between the germline ends. The CDR3 is 16 residues long. CDR3 DNA: TGTGCCAGCAGTTTAGCGCAATGGGGTGGGGTCTACGAGCAGTACTTC. Translating gives CASSLAQWGGVYEQYF.

There are many counts of this clonotype. The V gene is TRBV20-1, the J gene TRBJ2-1; TRBD2 aligns across 12 bases. Unmatched junction bases numbered 5, after V lost 3 bases and J lost 8 bases. There are 14 residues in the CDR3. The germline gives CDR1 DFQATT, CDR2 SNEGSKA (reference sequence). In nucleotides, the CDR3 is TGCAGTGCTAGTAGGCTAGCGGGAGGGGATGAGCAGTTCTTC. This gives the protein CSASRLAGGDEQFF.

In its sample, this clonotype was seen many times. The V call is TRBV20-1, the J call TRBJ1-1; D perhaps matches TRBD1 (6 bases). Germline loops: CDR1 DFQATT, CDR2 SNEGSKA (reference sequence). V shed 0 bases and J shed 3 bases, with 11 bases lying between them. The CDR3 runs 14 residues. CDR3 residues: CSARDRGLYTEAFF. CDR3 sequence (DNA): TGCAGTGCTAGAGACAGGGGACTCTACACTGAAGCTTTCTTT.

The chain is built from TRBV4-1 and TRBJ2-2, with D possibly being TRBD2 (5 bases). Germline V gene lookup returns CDR1 MGHRA and CDR2 YSYEKL. V was shortened by 1 base and J by 5 bases, with 8 bases between the two germline ends. This CDR3 is built from 14 residues. CDR3 sequence: CASSQAPGTGELFF. CDR3 in DNA: TGCGCCAGCAGCCAAGCCCCGGGGACCGGGGAGCTGTTTTTT.

The V gene is TRBV24-1, the J gene TRBJ2-1; TRBD2 matches at 8 bases. The CDR3 consists of 18 residues. From germline, CDR1 is KGHDR and CDR2 SFDVKD. V gave up 5 bases and J gave up 0 bases; unmatched junction bases: 11. DNA of the CDR3: TGTGCCACCAGTGCTAATAGCGGGAAGGGCTACTCCTACAATGAGCAGTTCTTC. As protein: CATSANSGKGYSYNEQFF.

This clonotype has ten or more counts. The V call is TRBV6-1, the J call TRBJ2-1; D is possibly TRBD1 (5 bases). The CDR3 is 14 amino acids. V lost 8 bases and J 8 bases, leaving 19 bases between the germline ends. In germline, CDR1 is MNHNS, CDR2 SASEGT. The CDR3 protein is CASSFGALDDEQFF. CDR3 bases: TGTGCCAGCTCATTTGGGGCCCTAGATGATGAGCAGTTCTTC.

The chain has TRBV12-3 or TRBV12-4 and TRBJ2-5; the match to TRBD1 covers 7 bases. The CDR3 loop spans 15 amino acids. V was clipped by 2 bases and J by 6 bases; unmatched bases: 9. This CDR3 is CASSLSGTADQTQYF. The CDR3 nucleotides are TGTGCCAGCAGTTTATCGGGGACAGCCGATCAGACCCAGTACTTC.

This chain links TRBV19 with TRBJ2-5; D not certain. CDR1 is LNHDA and CDR2 is SQIVND in the germline V gene (reference sequence). The CDR3 is 15 amino acids. V lost 4 bases and J 0 bases, leaving 12 bases between the germline ends. In nucleotides, the CDR3 is TGTGCCAGTAGTACCCCCTCTGGAGACCAAGAGACCCAGTACTTC. It codes for CASSTPSGDQETQYF. Looking up the rest from reference TRBV19 and TRBJ2-5 gives the full variable domain: DGGITQSPKYLFRKEGQNVTLSCEQNLNHDAMYWYRQDPGQGLRLIYYSQIVNDFQKGDIAEGYSVSREKKESFPLTVTSAQKNPTAFYLCASSTPSGDQETQYFGPGTRLLVL.

CDR3 DNA sequence: TGCAGCATATCCGCTAGCGGGAAGTTTGAAGAGCAGTACTTC. Translating it yields CSISASGKFEEQYF. This chain uses TRBV29-1 with TRBJ2-7; 9 bases align to TRBD2. The V gene's germline CDR1 is SQVTM and CDR2 ANQGSEA. The CDR3 consists of 14 residues. V was clipped by 8 bases and J by 7 bases; unmatched bases: 15.

The chain couples TRBV28 to TRBJ2-5, with D hard to call. The V gene's germline CDR1 is MDHEN and CDR2 SYDVKM. The CDR3 contains 13 residues. Trimming left V 7 bases short and J 5 bases short, with 14 bases between. CDR3 bases: TGTGCCAGCAACCAGCAGTCTCGGGAGACCCAGTACTTC. It is translated as CASNQQSRETQYF.

A few counts support this clonotype. This chain uses TRBV20-1 with TRBJ2-1; D is perhaps TRBD2 (6 bases). Germline V lookup: CDR1 DFQATT, CDR2 SNEGSKA (reference sequence). This CDR3 has 12 amino acids. In nucleotides, the CDR3 is TGCCTTACCCGTGGGGGGACCAATGAGCAGTTCTTC. Protein sequence: CLTRGGTNEQFF.

This clonotype was counted only a few times. This sequence joins TRBV12-3 or TRBV12-4 and TRBJ2-3; D may match TRBD1 or TRBD2 (6 bases each). The CDR3 contains 19 residues. Trimming shortened V by 1 base and J by 0 bases, and 20 bases separated the two germline ends. For the CDR3, the DNA is TGTGCCAGCAGTTTAGGACACCCGGGACGGGGGACAAGCACAGATACGCAGTATTTT. Translation: CASSLGHPGRGTSTDTQYF.

The V call is TRBV27, the J call TRBJ2-7; 8 positions agree with TRBD2. Germline V CDR1 and CDR2: MNHEY, SMNVEV (reference sequence). The V segment lost 8 bases and the J segment 2 bases; nucleotides outside the gene matches: 8. The CDR3 is 14 residues long. In DNA form, the CDR3 reads TGTGCCAGCGCGGGGGTAGCGGGAACCTACGAGCAGTACTTC. Protein product: CASAGVAGTYEQYF.

V usage is TRBV5-1 and J usage is TRBJ2-1; tentatively, D is TRBD2 (5 bases). V was pared by 1 base and J by 6 bases, with 11 bases between. This CDR3 comprises 14 residues. The germline gives CDR1 SGHRS, CDR2 YFSETQ. Written as DNA, the CDR3 is TGCGCCAGCAGCTTGTTCGGGAACCCCAATGAGCAGTTCTTC. It is translated as CASSLFGNPNEQFF.

J is TRBJ1-2 and V is TRBV2; 10 nucleotides match TRBD1. Germline CDR1 is SNHLY and CDR2 is FYNNEI. This CDR3 comprises 14 residues. Trimming cost V 6 bases and J 2 bases; bases outside gene matches: 3. Here the CDR3 reads CASRWTGGNYGYTF. CDR3 nucleotides: TGTGCCAGCAGATGGACAGGGGGGAACTATGGCTACACCTTC.

V gene TRBV6-1 combines with J gene TRBJ2-2, with D perhaps assigned TRBD1 or TRBD2 (6 bases each). The CDR3 covers 14 residues. V was cut by 6 bases and J by 7 bases, with 15 bases left in between. In germline, CDR1 is MNHNS, CDR2 SASEGT. The CDR3 spells CASRAAGGGGELFF. The CDR3 DNA is TGTGCCAGCAGGGCCGCTGGAGGGGGCGGGGAGCTGTTTTTT.

The chain links TRBV2 to TRBJ1-1; 8 nucleotides match TRBD1. V lost 10 bases, J lost 5 bases, and 6 bases stayed unmatched. This CDR3 has 12 residues. Germline V lookup: CDR1 SNHLY, CDR2 FYNNEI. The CDR3: CANRRGQTEAFF. CDR3 nucleotide sequence: TGTGCCAACCGCAGGGGGCAAACTGAAGCTTTCTTT.

About this clonotype: A much larger clone is a single base away; this may be a read error. CDR3 DNA: TGCAGCGTTGCTGTGGGGCGTGAAGCTTTCTTT. The encoded protein is CSVAVGREAFF. This chain joins TRBV29-1 and TRBJ1-1; tentatively, D is TRBD1 (5 bases). In germline, CDR1 is SQVTM, CDR2 ANQGSEA. The CDR3 sequence is 11 residues long. Trimming took 4 bases from V and 7 from J, leaving 10 bases between them.

This chain uses TRBV20-1 with TRBJ2-7, with 12 bases aligning to TRBD2. V gave up 6 bases and J gave up 3 bases; unmatched junction bases: 6. This CDR3 spans 14 amino acids. Germline CDR1 DFQATT, CDR2 SNEGSKA (reference sequence). The CDR3 region is CSASPGLAGYEQYF. Written as DNA, the CDR3 is TGCAGTGCCAGCCCGGGACTAGCGGGCTACGAGCAGTACTTC.

This clonotype was picked up many times. The chain couples TRBV10-3 to TRBJ2-1, with 7 bases lining up with TRBD2. The CDR3 has 14 amino acids. The junction had 10 bases not matched to a gene; V was cut back by 6 bases and J by 8 bases. From germline, CDR1 is ENHRY and CDR2 SYGVKD. The CDR3: CAISDMLADHEQFF. The CDR3 bases are TGTGCCATCAGCGATATGCTAGCGGATCATGAGCAGTTCTTC.

The CDR3 here is CSADVEGSYNEQFF. CDR3 bases: TGCAGTGCTGATGTGGAGGGCTCCTACAATGAGCAGTTCTTC. This chain uses TRBV20-1 with TRBJ2-1, with TRBD2 as a possible D gene (6 bases). The CDR3 is made up of 14 amino acids. Germline V lookup: CDR1 DFQATT, CDR2 SNEGSKA (reference sequence). V shed 5 bases and J shed 0 bases, with 11 bases lying between them.

This clonotype was seen a few times. The V gene is TRBV7-2, the J gene TRBJ2-1, with D unclear. With 3 bases removed from V and 8 bases from J, the gap between germline ends came to 11 bases. This CDR3 has 13 residues. Germline V gives CDR1 SGHTA, CDR2 FQGNSA. Here the CDR3 DNA reads TGTGCCAGCAGCTTCGTTCTTAGGGATGAGCAGTTCTTC. It is translated as CASSFVLRDEQFF. Combining the CDR3 with reference TRBV7-2 and TRBJ2-1 gives the whole variable domain GAGVSQSPSNKVTEKGKDVELRCDPISGHTALYWYRQSLGQGLEFLIYFQGNSAPDKSGLPSDRFSAERTGGSVSTLTIQRTQQEDSAVYLCASSFVLRDEQFFGPGTRLTVL.